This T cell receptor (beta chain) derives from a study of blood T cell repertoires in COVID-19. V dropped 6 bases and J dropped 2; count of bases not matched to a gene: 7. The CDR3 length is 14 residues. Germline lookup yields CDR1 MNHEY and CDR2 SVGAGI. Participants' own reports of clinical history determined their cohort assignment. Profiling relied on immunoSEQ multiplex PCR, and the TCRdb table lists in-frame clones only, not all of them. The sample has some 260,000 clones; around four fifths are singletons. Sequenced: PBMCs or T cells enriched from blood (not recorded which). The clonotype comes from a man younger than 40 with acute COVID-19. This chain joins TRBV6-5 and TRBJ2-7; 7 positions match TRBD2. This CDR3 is CASSLSGLAYEQYV. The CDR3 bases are TGTGCCAGCAGCCTTAGCGGGTTAGCCTACGAGCAGTACGTC.